What follows are 2 T cell receptor beta chains derived from one specimen sequenced in a study of blood T cell repertoires in COVID-19. Assay: immunoSEQ multiplex PCR; the TCRdb copy retains only in-frame clones and omits some. The table includes 650,000 to 800,000 clones, 75% to 90% detected once. Sequencing was carried out using peripheral blood. The receptors come from a woman under 30 with acute or convalescent COVID-19.

The V and J genes are TRBV6-1 and TRBJ2-1; 7 nucleotides match TRBD2. CDR3 length: 18 residues. Germline V CDR1 and CDR2: MNHNS, SASEGT. The V gene end was trimmed by 2 bases and the J gene end by 9 bases; junction bases not matched to a gene: 19. The CDR3 sequence is CASSEYSSGVLLGGEQFF. For the CDR3, the DNA is TGTGCCAGCAGTGAATACTCGAGCGGGGTCCTACTCGGGGGTGAGCAGTTCTTC.

The chain combines TRBV7-2 with TRBJ1-4; tentatively, D is TRBD1 (5 bases). Looked up from germline, CDR1 is SGHTA and CDR2 is FQGNSA. There are 16 residues in the CDR3. V gave up 3 bases and J gave up 8 bases, with 19 bases separating them. CDR3 loop: CASSLPPGGRHEKLFF. DNA of the CDR3: TGTGCCAGCAGCTTGCCGCCCGGGGGAAGGCACGAAAAACTGTTTTTT.